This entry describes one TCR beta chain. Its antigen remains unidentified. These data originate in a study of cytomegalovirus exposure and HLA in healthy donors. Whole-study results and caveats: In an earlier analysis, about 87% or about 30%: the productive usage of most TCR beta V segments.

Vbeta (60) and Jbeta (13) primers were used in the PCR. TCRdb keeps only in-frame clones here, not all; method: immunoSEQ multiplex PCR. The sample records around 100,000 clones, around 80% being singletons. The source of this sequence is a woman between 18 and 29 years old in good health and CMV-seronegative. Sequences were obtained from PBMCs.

The CDR3 DNA is TGTGCCAGCAGCTTAGATTACAGGGGGCTTGCTGCTGGAAACACCATATATTTT. Residues: CASSLDYRGLAAGNTIYF. This chain uses TRBV11-2 with TRBJ1-3; 9 bases fit TRBD1. CDR1 is SGHAT and CDR2 is FQNNGV in the germline V gene. The CDR3 is 18 amino acids. The junction had 8 bases not matched to a gene; V was cut back by 0 bases and J by 2 bases.